One and the same sample provided the 18 T cell receptor beta chains below, sequenced in a study of Ad26.COV2.S vaccination and SARS-CoV-2 variants. Specified treatment: some 19 received Ad26.COV2.S at low or high dose, single or two shots; 5 received placebo; per-sample allocation not given. The samples were gathered on day 63 after the first injection of vaccine or placebo. Produced via immunoSEQ multiplex PCR; TCRdb's table is partial and in-frame only. This table has about 400,000 clones, 92% appearing once. This material consisted of peripheral blood, taken in a trial of Ad26.COV2.S vaccine versus placebo. All receptors come from a person between 18 and 65 years old who received the Ad26.COV2.S COVID-19 vaccine or a placebo.

V gene TRBV10-3 combines with J gene TRBJ2-7; D call uncertain. The germline CDR1 and CDR2 sequences are ENHRY and SYGVKD. Trimming took 4 bases from V and 0 from J, leaving 10 bases between them. The CDR3 extends over 14 amino acids. CDR3 amino acids: CAISGAASSYEQYF. The CDR3 DNA is TGTGCCATCAGTGGGGCTGCGAGCTCCTACGAGCAGTACTTC.

This clone was recorded once. The chain employs TRBV5-8 and TRBJ2-1; 7 bases fit TRBD2. The germline gives CDR1 SGHTS, CDR2 YDEGEE. Trimming at V came to 4 bases and at J to 7 bases, leaving 8 bases not matched to a gene. The CDR3 contains 14 residues. The CDR3 reads CASSPGLDNNEQFF. The CDR3, as DNA: TGTGCCAGCAGCCCAGGACTAGATAATAATGAGCAGTTCTTC.

The chain is built from TRBV6-2 or TRBV6-3 and TRBJ1-5; D call uncertain. The CDR3 has 13 residues. Germline CDR1 MNHEY, CDR2 SVGEGT. Trimming cost V 6 bases and J 4 bases, with 10 bases left between them. This chain's CDR3 is CASSRTGNQPQHF. CDR3 nucleotides: TGTGCCAGCAGCCGGACGGGTAATCAGCCCCAGCATTTT.

As concerns this clone: This same CDR3 is encoded by further DNA sequences in the sample. V usage is TRBV27 and J usage is TRBJ2-1; a weak D match, TRBD1 (6 bases). The CDR3 is made up of 15 amino acids. The V gene lost 5 bases and the J gene lost 0 bases, with 11 bases spanning the gap. Germline loops: CDR1 MNHEY, CDR2 SMNVEV (reference sequence). In DNA, the CDR3 is TGTGCCAGCAGTCTCAGGGGTTCCTCCTACAATGAGCAGTTCTTC. Residues: CASSLRGSSYNEQFF.

The chain is built from TRBV19 and TRBJ1-2; tentative D call: TRBD1 (5 bases). The germline V and J ends were trimmed by 6 bases and 4 bases, with 21 bases remaining between them. Germline-derived CDR1 and CDR2 are LNHDA and SQIVND (reference sequence). The CDR3 has 16 amino acids. In nucleotides, the CDR3 is TGTGCCAGTAGCATCCCTAGCCGTACAGGAGCCTATGGCTACACCTTC. It translates to CASSIPSRTGAYGYTF. Based on the CDR3 plus reference TRBV19 and TRBJ1-2, the full variable domain is DGGITQSPKYLFRKEGQNVTLSCEQNLNHDAMYWYRQDPGQGLRLIYYSQIVNDFQKGDIAEGYSVSREKKESFPLTVTSAQKNPTAFYLCASSIPSRTGAYGYTFGSGTRLTVV.

J is TRBJ2-3 and V is TRBV10-3; 9 bases are a match to TRBD1. CDR1 is ENHRY and CDR2 is SYGVKD in the germline V gene. The CDR3 spans 16 residues. V lost 3 bases, J lost 3 bases, and 7 bases stayed unmatched. The CDR3 protein is CAISDGTGYGTDTQYF. CDR3 DNA sequence: TGTGCCATCAGTGACGGGACAGGGTATGGTACAGATACGCAGTATTTT.

This chain links TRBV21-1 with TRBJ1-1. TRBV21-1 is a listed pseudogene. The CDR3 sequence is 15 residues long. The CDR3 sequence: CASSKFSGEATEAFF. In DNA form, the CDR3 reads TGTGCCAGCAGCAAATTTTCGGGGGAGGCCACTGAAGCTTTCTTT.

The genes are TRBV19 and TRBJ1-5; TRBD1 matches 11 bases. The V gene's germline CDR1 is LNHDA and CDR2 SQIVND (reference sequence). J lost 0 bases, V lost 3 bases, and 1 base had no gene match. There are 16 residues in the CDR3. The CDR3 coding sequence is TGTGCCAGTAGTATTGGGACAGGGGGTAGCAATCAGCCCCAGCATTTT. Translating it yields CASSIGTGGSNQPQHF.

This chain links TRBV5-8 with TRBJ1-4; 7 nucleotides line up with TRBD1. The V segment lost 4 bases and the J segment 5 bases; nucleotides outside the gene matches: 8. Germline CDR1 is SGHTS and CDR2 is YDEGEE. The CDR3 contains 15 residues. The CDR3 region has the DNA TGTGCCAGCAGCCCGGGGACAGCGCTCAATGAAAAACTGTTTTTT. This gives the protein CASSPGTALNEKLFF.

The chain employs TRBV25-1 and TRBJ2-3; 9 bases match TRBD1. The CDR3 has 17 amino acids. CDR1 and CDR2 (germline): MGHDK, SYGVNS. The V segment lost 2 bases and the J segment 4 bases; nucleotides outside the gene matches: 10. CDR3 region: CASSEPARTGDPDTQYF. CDR3 in DNA: TGTGCCAGCAGTGAACCTGCCCGGACAGGGGATCCAGATACGCAGTATTTT. Combining the CDR3 with reference TRBV25-1 and TRBJ2-3 gives the whole variable domain EADIYQTPRYLVIGTGKKITLECSQTMGHDKMYWYQQDPGMELHLIHYSYGVNSTEKGDLSSESTVSRIRTEHFPLTLESARPSHTSQYLCASSEPARTGDPDTQYFGPGTRLTVL.

The rearrangement joins TRBV28 to TRBJ2-3; the D gene is possibly TRBD1 (6 bases). Trimming removed 4 bases at V and 5 bases at J, with 13 bases between. CDR1 MDHEN and CDR2 SYDVKM come from the germline V gene. The CDR3 consists of 14 residues. CDR3 amino acids: CASSSTGLGDTQYF. CDR3 nucleotide sequence: TGTGCCAGCAGTTCGACAGGACTTGGAGATACGCAGTATTTT. Filled out from reference TRBV28 and TRBJ2-3, the complete variable domain reads DVKVTQSSRYLVKRTGEKVFLECVQDMDHENMFWYRQDPGLGLRLIYFSYDVKMKEKGDIPEGYSVSREKKERFSLILESASTNQTSMYLCASSSTGLGDTQYFGPGTRLTVL.

The chain uses TRBV2 and TRBJ2-7; D is uncertain. Germline CDR1 and CDR2: SNHLY and FYNNEI. The V and J ends lost 6 bases and 2 bases respectively, with 11 bases between them. The CDR3 loop spans 13 amino acids. This chain's CDR3 is CASRLIPTYEQYF. The CDR3 coding sequence is TGTGCCAGCAGACTAATACCGACCTACGAGCAGTACTTC. Full variable domain (missing parts from reference TRBV2 and TRBJ2-7): EPEVTQTPSHQVTQMGQEVILRCVPISNHLYFYWYRQILGQKVEFLVSFYNNEISEKSEIFDDQFSVERPDGSNFTLKIRSTKLEDSAMYFCASRLIPTYEQYFGPGTRLTVT.

The chain links TRBV10-3 to TRBJ1-1; unclear D gene. Trimming took off 3 bases at V and 7 bases at J, with 12 bases between the two ends. Germline CDR1 and CDR2: ENHRY and SYGVKD. This CDR3 has 13 residues. The DNA for the CDR3 is TGTGCCATCAGTGACGGTGGGCAGCTTGAAGCTTTCTTT. Protein: CAISDGGQLEAFF.

This chain's CDR3 is CASSYSSGTNQPQHF. Here the CDR3 DNA reads TGTGCCAGCAGTTACTCATCAGGGACCAATCAGCCCCAGCATTTT. The V call is TRBV6-5, the J call TRBJ1-5; TRBD1 might be the D (5 bases). In germline, CDR1 is MNHEY, CDR2 SVGAGI. The CDR3 is 15 residues long. V was shortened by 0 bases and J by 3 bases, with 9 bases between the two germline ends.

This chain connects TRBV29-1 to TRBJ2-7, with 7 bases fitting TRBD1. Germline trimming cut 6 bases from V and 0 bases from J; bases unmatched to any gene: 5. The CDR3 is made up of 13 amino acids. Germline CDR1 SQVTM, CDR2 ANQGSEA. The CDR3 DNA is TGCAGCGTCAGAGGGGGCAGCTCCTACGAGCAGTACTTC. This translates into CSVRGGSSYEQYF.

This clone appeared a few times. The chain couples TRBV28 to TRBJ2-1, with TRBD2 identical over 11 bases. The germline CDR1 and CDR2 sequences are MDHEN and SYDVKM. The trim removed 2 bases at V and 6 bases at J, leaving 3 bases unmatched. The CDR3 sequence is 15 residues long. Here the CDR3 DNA reads TGTGCCAGCAGTTTAATAGCGGGGGGGCTCAATGAGCAGTTCTTC. Its translation is CASSLIAGGLNEQFF.

The chain is built from TRBV18 and TRBJ2-2; TRBD1 aligns across 8 bases. J was trimmed by 1 base and V by 3 bases; bases with no gene match: 4. This CDR3 contains 16 residues. From germline, CDR1 is KGHSH and CDR2 LQKENI. The CDR3 spells CASSPTGTGNTGELFF. DNA for the CDR3: TGTGCCAGCTCACCGACCGGGACAGGGAACACCGGGGAGCTGTTTTTT.

The gene calls are TRBV7-8 and TRBJ1-4; TRBD1 is a possible D gene (5 bases). This CDR3 contains 16 residues. Germline V lookup: CDR1 SGHVS, CDR2 FQNEAQ. The V end was cut by 1 base, the J end by 8 bases, with 17 bases between. CDR3 in amino acids: CASSLGVGEPGEKLFF. CDR3 nucleotides: TGTGCCAGCAGCTTAGGGGTAGGGGAGCCTGGGGAAAAACTGTTTTTT. The complete variable domain, with remaining parts taken from reference TRBV7-8 and TRBJ1-4, reads GAGVSQSPRYKVAKRGQDVALRCDPISGHVSLFWYQQALGQGPEFLTYFQNEAQLDKSGLPSDRFFAERPEGSVSTLKIQRTQQEDSAVYLCASSLGVGEPGEKLFFGSGTQLSVL.